This TCR beta chain is from a study of T cell repertoires in aging, cancer and after chemotherapy. A mixed TRB-A/B primer pool amplified rearranged TRB by multiplex touch-down PCR. TCRdb redid the calling of the multiplex PCR reads with MiXCR, one entry per CDR3 protein. Of some 20,000 distinct CDR3 sequences listed, approximately 40% are singletons. The template was genomic DNA from peripheral blood, not RNA. CDR3 length equals 13 residues. Trimming left V 6 bases short and J 3 bases short, with 11 bases between. Germline V CDR1 and CDR2: MDHEN, SYDVKM. Sequencing was performed on blood. This sequence was found in a human donor with a solid tumor. The chain joins TRBV28 to TRBJ1-2; no reliable D call. This CDR3 reads CASRKTQDYGYTF. For the CDR3, the DNA is TGTGCCAGCAGAAAGACACAAGACTATGGCTACACCTTC.